This TCR beta chain came from a study of Graves' ophthalmopathy and Graves' hyperthyroidism. Whole-study context: No ophthalmopathy within 18 months of follow-up signified stable hyperthyroidism.

RNA transcripts yielded amplified TCR beta CDR3 regions. The first round was an RT-PCR with HTBI primers, and the second round was a multiplex PCR. TCRdb used MiXCR to reprocess the multiplex PCR reads, holding one entry per CDR3 protein. The table has over a million distinct CDR3 sequences, about two fifths seen once. The V gene lost 4 bases and the J gene lost 5 bases, with 17 bases spanning the gap. The CDR3 has 15 residues. The V gene's germline CDR1 is LGHNA and CDR2 YNFKEQ. Study conclusions and caveats: Blood was where most expanded thyroid clonotypes above 0.001 frequency also turned up.

Certain patients were not enrolled. These were patients with other autoimmune diseases, uncontrolled infections, pregnancy or lactation. Thyroid ultrasound, orbital computed tomography, TRAb, serum thyroxine and clinical symptoms formed the basis of diagnosis. A few counts support this clonotype. Its antigen is unknown. What was sequenced was peripheral blood or thyroid tissue (not recorded which). This TCR derives from an adult man with Graves' hyperthyroidism. This chain connects TRBV4-2 to TRBJ1-1; D may be TRBD1 (5 bases). CDR3 nucleotides: TGTGCCAGCAGCCTACATACAGGCGGCGGGACTGAAGCTTTCTTT. It is translated as CASSLHTGGGTEAFF.